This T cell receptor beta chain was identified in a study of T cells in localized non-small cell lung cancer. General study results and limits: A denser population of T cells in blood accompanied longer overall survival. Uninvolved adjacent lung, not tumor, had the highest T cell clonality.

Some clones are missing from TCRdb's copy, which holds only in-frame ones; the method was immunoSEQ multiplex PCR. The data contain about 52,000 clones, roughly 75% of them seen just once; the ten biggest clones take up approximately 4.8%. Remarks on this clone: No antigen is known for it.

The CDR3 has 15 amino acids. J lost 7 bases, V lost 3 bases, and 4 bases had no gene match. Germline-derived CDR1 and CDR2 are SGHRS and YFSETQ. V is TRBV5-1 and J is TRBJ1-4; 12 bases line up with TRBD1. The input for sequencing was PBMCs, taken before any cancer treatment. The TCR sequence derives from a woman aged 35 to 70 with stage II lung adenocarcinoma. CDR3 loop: CASSSGTGGSEKLFF. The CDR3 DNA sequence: TGCGCCAGCAGCTCGGGGACAGGGGGCAGTGAAAAACTGTTTTTT.